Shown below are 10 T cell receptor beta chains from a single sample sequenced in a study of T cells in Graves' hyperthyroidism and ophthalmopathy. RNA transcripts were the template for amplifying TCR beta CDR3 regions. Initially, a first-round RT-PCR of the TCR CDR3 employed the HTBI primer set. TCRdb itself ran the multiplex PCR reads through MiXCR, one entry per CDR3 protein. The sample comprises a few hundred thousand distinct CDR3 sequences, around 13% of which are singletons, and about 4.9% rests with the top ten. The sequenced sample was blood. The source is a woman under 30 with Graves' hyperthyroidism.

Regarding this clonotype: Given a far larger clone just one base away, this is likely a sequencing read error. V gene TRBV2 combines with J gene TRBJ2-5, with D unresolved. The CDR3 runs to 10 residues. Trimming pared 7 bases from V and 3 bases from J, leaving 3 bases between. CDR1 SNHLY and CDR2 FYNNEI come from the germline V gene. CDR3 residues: CASTEETQYF. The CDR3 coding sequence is TGTGCCAGCACCGAAGAGACCCAGTACTTC.

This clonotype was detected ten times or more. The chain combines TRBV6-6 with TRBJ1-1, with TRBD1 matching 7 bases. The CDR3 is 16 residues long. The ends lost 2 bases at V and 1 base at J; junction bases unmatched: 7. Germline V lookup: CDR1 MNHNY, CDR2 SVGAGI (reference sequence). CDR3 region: CASSYPTGVPNTEAFF. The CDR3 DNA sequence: TGTGCCAGCAGTTACCCCACAGGGGTTCCGAACACTGAAGCTTTCTTT.

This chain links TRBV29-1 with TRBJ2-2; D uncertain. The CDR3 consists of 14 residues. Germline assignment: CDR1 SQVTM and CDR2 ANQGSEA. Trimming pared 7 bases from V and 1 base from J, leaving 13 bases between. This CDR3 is CSAPTGVNTGELFF. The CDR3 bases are TGCAGCGCACCCACCGGAGTGAACACCGGGGAGCTGTTTTTT.

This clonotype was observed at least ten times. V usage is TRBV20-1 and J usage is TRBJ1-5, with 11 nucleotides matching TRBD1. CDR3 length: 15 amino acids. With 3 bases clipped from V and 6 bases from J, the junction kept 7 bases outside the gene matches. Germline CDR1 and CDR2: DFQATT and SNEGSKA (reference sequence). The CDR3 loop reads CSASIGTGGTQPQHF. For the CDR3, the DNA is TGCAGTGCTAGCATCGGGACAGGGGGGACTCAGCCCCAGCATTTT.

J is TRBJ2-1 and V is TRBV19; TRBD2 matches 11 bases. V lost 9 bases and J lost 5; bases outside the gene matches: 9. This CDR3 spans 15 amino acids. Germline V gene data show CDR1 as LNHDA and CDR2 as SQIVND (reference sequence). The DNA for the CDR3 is TGTGCCAGCACACATAGCGGGAGGGCGGACAATGAGCAGTTCTTC. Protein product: CASTHSGRADNEQFF.

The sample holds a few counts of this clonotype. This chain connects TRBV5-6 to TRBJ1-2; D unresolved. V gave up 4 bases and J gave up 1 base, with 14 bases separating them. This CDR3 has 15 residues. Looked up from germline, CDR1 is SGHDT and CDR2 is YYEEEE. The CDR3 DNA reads TGTGCCAGCAGCAAATACCCACCCCATAACTATGGCTACACCTTC. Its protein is CASSKYPPHNYGYTF.

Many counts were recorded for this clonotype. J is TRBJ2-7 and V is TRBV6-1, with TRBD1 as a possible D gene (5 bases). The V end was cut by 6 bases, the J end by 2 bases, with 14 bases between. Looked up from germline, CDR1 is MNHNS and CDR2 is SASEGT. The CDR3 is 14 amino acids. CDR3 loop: CASSPETATYEQYF. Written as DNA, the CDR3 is TGTGCCAGCAGCCCCGAGACAGCTACCTACGAGCAGTACTTC.

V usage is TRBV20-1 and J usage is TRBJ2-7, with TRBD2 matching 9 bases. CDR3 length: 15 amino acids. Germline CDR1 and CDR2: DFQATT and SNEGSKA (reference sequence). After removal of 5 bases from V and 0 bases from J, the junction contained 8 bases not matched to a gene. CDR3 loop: CSASRTSASSYEQYF. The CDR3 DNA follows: TGCAGTGCTTCACGGACTAGCGCGAGCTCCTACGAGCAGTACTTC.

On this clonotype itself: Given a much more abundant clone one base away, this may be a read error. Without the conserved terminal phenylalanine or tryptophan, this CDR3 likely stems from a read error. The DNA for the CDR3 is TGTGCCAGCAGCTTAGGTTCGGGGCTCGGGCAGCCCCAGCATCTT. It codes for CASSLGSGLGQPQHL. The chain joins TRBV7-8 to TRBJ1-5; D is possibly TRBD1 (5 bases). The CDR3 is made up of 15 amino acids. The V end lost 1 base, the J end lost 7 bases, and 14 bases lay between the germline ends. In germline, CDR1 is SGHVS, CDR2 FQNEAQ.

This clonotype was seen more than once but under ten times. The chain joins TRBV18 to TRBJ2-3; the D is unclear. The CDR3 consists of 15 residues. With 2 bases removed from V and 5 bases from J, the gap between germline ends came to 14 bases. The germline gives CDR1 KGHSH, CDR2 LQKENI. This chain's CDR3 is CASSPVISMGDTQYF. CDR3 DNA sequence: TGTGCCAGCTCACCAGTGATCTCAATGGGAGATACGCAGTATTTT.